These 29 T cell receptor beta chains originate from one sample sequenced in a study of molecular identifiers for immune sequencing clone quantification. One entry per CDR3 protein results from TCRdb running MiXCR on the PCR reads. The sample consists of tens of thousands of distinct CDR3 sequences, less than 20% of them appearing once. The sequencing sample was made of naive CD8+ T cells from blood, with Jurkat cell RNA spiked in. As to subset: FACS-sorted CD8+CD4-CCR7+CD45RA+ naive T cells. The receptors were gathered from a human donor in good health. Some libraries in this study had Jurkat cell RNA spiked in.

This clonotype was found many times. The chain combines TRBV29-1 with TRBJ2-7, with 7 bases identical to TRBD1. The CDR3 runs 13 residues. The V and J ends lost 5 bases and 4 bases, in that order; junction bases with no gene match: 8. Germline V gives CDR1 SQVTM, CDR2 ANQGSEA. The CDR3 bases are TGCAGCGTTTCCTCGGGACAGTTTTACGAGCAGTACTTC. Protein sequence: CSVSSGQFYEQYF.

This clonotype showed up just a few times. V usage is TRBV6-5 and J usage is TRBJ2-7; 10 bases are a match to TRBD2. Germline CDR1 reads MNHEY; CDR2 reads SVGAGI. The CDR3 runs to 14 residues. The ends lost 5 bases at V and 4 bases at J; junction bases unmatched: 5. In DNA form, the CDR3 reads TGTGCCAGCAGTCGGCTAGCGGGAGTTTACGAGCAGTACTTC. It yields the protein CASSRLAGVYEQYF.

This clonotype was observed many times. J is TRBJ2-3 and V is TRBV9; weak D call: TRBD1 (6 bases). Germline CDR1 SGDLS, CDR2 YYNGEE. CDR3 length: 15 residues. V was cut by 0 bases and J by 2 bases, with 10 bases left in between. The CDR3 coding sequence is TGTGCCAGCAGCGTAGAACAGGGCCTCACAGATACGCAGTATTTT. Amino acid sequence: CASSVEQGLTDTQYF.

This clonotype has at least ten counts. The chain couples TRBV2 to TRBJ2-7, with D perhaps TRBD1 (6 bases). Germline V gene data show CDR1 as SNHLY and CDR2 as FYNNEI. The CDR3 runs 15 residues. Deletions cut 0 bases from V and 0 bases from J, with 9 bases between. The CDR3 nucleotides read TGTGCCAGCAGTGAAGCCGGGACAAGCTCCTACGAGCAGTACTTC. This encodes CASSEAGTSSYEQYF.

Points on this clonotype: A much larger clone differs from this one at a single base, so this may be a read error. The rearrangement uses TRBV25-1 and TRBJ2-5; TRBD1 matches at 7 bases. The junction had 7 bases not matched to a gene; V was cut back by 6 bases and J by 6 bases. The CDR3 length is 13 residues. The germline CDR1 and CDR2 sequences are MGHDK and SYGVNS. CDR3 in amino acids: CASRDRAIKTQYF. The DNA of the CDR3 is TGTGCCAGCAGAGACAGGGCCATAAAGACCCAGTACTTC. Drawing the rest from reference TRBV25-1 and TRBJ2-5, the complete variable domain is EADIYQTPRYLVIGTGKKITLECSQTMGHDKMYWYQQDPGMELHLIHYSYGVNSTEKGDLSSESTVSRIRTEHFPLTLESARPSHTSQYLCASRDRAIKTQYFGPGTRLLVL.

This clonotype came up many times. CDR3: CASSYWGQDYGYTF. The CDR3 DNA is TGTGCCAGCAGTTATTGGGGACAGGACTATGGCTACACCTTC. The V and J genes are TRBV6-5 and TRBJ1-2; 8 bases map to TRBD1. Germline-derived CDR1 and CDR2 are MNHEY and SVGAGI. Trimming at V came to 3 bases and at J to 3 bases, leaving 3 bases not matched to a gene. The CDR3 runs to 14 residues.

This clonotype was seen many times. The chain couples TRBV5-5 to TRBJ2-1, with D unclear. The CDR3 loop spans 15 amino acids. Between the trimmed V and J ends, which lost 5 bases and 1 base, there was a span of 13 bases. The germline CDR1 and CDR2 sequences are SGHKS and YYEKEE (reference sequence). The CDR3 region has the DNA TGTGCCAGCAGAGTGGGAACTCTGTCCTACAATGAGCAGTTCTTC. It specifies CASRVGTLSYNEQFF.

The chain links TRBV28 to TRBJ1-2, with unresolved D. This CDR3 is 14 amino acids long. Trimming took off 6 bases at V and 4 bases at J, with 15 bases between the two ends. Germline loops: CDR1 MDHEN, CDR2 SYDVKM. The CDR3 DNA reads as TGTGCCAGCAGCTTGAGTGGACGGTCCTATGGCTACACCTTC. Translation gives CASSLSGRSYGYTF.

This clonotype has at least ten counts. This sequence joins TRBV7-8 and TRBJ2-3; the match to TRBD2 covers 8 bases. This CDR3 is built from 17 residues. Per the germline V gene, CDR1 is SGHVS and CDR2 is FQNEAQ. V trimming: 4 bases; J trimming: 6 bases; junction bases outside the gene matches: 15. The DNA for the CDR3 is TGTGCCAGCAGCTCCGATCTGGATAGCGGGACAACGGATACGCAGTATTTT. Amino acid sequence: CASSSDLDSGTTDTQYF. Based on the CDR3 plus reference TRBV7-8 and TRBJ2-3, the full variable domain is GAGVSQSPRYKVAKRGQDVALRCDPISGHVSLFWYQQALGQGPEFLTYFQNEAQLDKSGLPSDRFFAERPEGSVSTLKIQRTQQEDSAVYLCASSSDLDSGTTDTQYFGPGTRLTVL.

This clonotype was counted ten times or more. The rearrangement links TRBV29-1 to TRBJ2-5, with D possibly TRBD2 on 6 matching bases. The CDR3 is made up of 13 amino acids. The V and J ends lost 7 bases and 2 bases respectively, with 14 bases between them. Germline V gene lookup returns CDR1 SQVTM and CDR2 ANQGSEA. The CDR3 bases are TGCAGCGGGCGGGGAGGCGAGCAAGAGACCCAGTACTTC. As protein: CSGRGGEQETQYF.

This clonotype appeared many times. V is TRBV13 and J is TRBJ2-3; 9 bases align to TRBD2. V lost 5 bases to trimming and J lost 4 bases; unmatched junction nucleotides: 4. The length of the CDR3 is 14 residues. Per germline, CDR1 PRHDT and CDR2 FYEKMQ (reference sequence). The CDR3 region is CASSTQREADTQYF. The DNA for the CDR3 is TGTGCCAGCAGCACCCAGCGGGAGGCAGATACGCAGTATTTT. Based on the CDR3 plus reference TRBV13 and TRBJ2-3, the full variable domain is AAGVIQSPRHLIKEKRETATLKCYPIPRHDTVYWYQQGPGQDPQFLISFYEKMQSDKGSIPDRFSAQQFSDYHSELNMSSLELGDSALYFCASSTQREADTQYFGPGTRLTVL.

This clonotype was picked up a small number of times. The chain has TRBV4-2 and TRBJ1-1, with D uncertain. Germline-derived CDR1 and CDR2 are LGHNA and YNFKEQ. CDR3 length equals 14 residues. Trimming pared 3 bases from V and 2 bases from J, leaving 10 bases between. The CDR3, as DNA: TGTGCCAGCAGCCACTCGGGATCCAACACTGAAGCTTTCTTT. It yields the protein CASSHSGSNTEAFF.

This clonotype was seen only a few times. J is TRBJ2-7 and V is TRBV28, with D maybe TRBD2 (6 bases). This CDR3 spans 17 amino acids. Germline V gene data show CDR1 as MDHEN and CDR2 as SYDVKM. V was shortened by 3 bases and J by 0 bases, with 18 bases between the two germline ends. CDR3 sequence reads: CASSFFGFGEVSYEQYF. CDR3 nucleotide sequence: TGTGCCAGCAGTTTTTTCGGTTTCGGGGAGGTCTCCTACGAGCAGTACTTC.

This clonotype showed up many times. The V call is TRBV13, the J call TRBJ2-7; 7 positions agree with TRBD2. Germline values: CDR1 PRHDT, CDR2 FYEKMQ (reference sequence). After removal of 6 bases from V and 4 bases from J, the junction contained 15 bases not matched to a gene. CDR3 size: 16 residues. CDR3 nucleotide sequence: TGTGCCAGCAGATCCGCAGCGCGGGAGTCCTGGTACGAGCAGTACTTC. Its protein product is CASRSAARESWYEQYF.

In this sample, this clonotype turned up many times. J is TRBJ2-1 and V is TRBV12-3 or TRBV12-4; 11 nucleotides line up with TRBD2. J lost 1 base, V lost 8 bases, and 7 bases had no gene match. CDR3 length: 16 amino acids. Here the CDR3 DNA reads TGTGCCAGCCCTGCTAGCGGGAGGTCTTCCTACAATGAGCAGTTCTTC. This gives the protein CASPASGRSSYNEQFF.

As to this clonotype: A much larger clone sits a single nucleotide away, making a read error possible. The CDR3 DNA sequence: TGTGCCGGTAGTATATTTGCCGCAACTGAAGCTTTCTTT. This codes for CAGSIFAATEAFF. The chain recombines TRBV19 with TRBJ1-1, with D unresolved. Germline V gene data show CDR1 as LNHDA and CDR2 as SQIVND (reference sequence). CDR3 size: 13 residues.

This clonotype was detected many times. The chain joins TRBV28 to TRBJ2-6; D is unclear. CDR3 length equals 14 residues. The germline CDR1 and CDR2 sequences are MDHEN and SYDVKM. Trimming removed 7 bases at V and 2 bases at J, with 9 bases between. The CDR3 region is CASTLYTGANVLTF. CDR3 sequence (DNA): TGTGCCAGCACTCTATATACTGGGGCCAACGTCCTGACTTTC.

This clonotype was picked up many times. J is TRBJ2-7 and V is TRBV15; the match to TRBD1 covers 9 bases. V gave up 0 bases and J gave up 3 bases; unmatched junction bases: 6. The CDR3 runs to 16 residues. CDR1 is LNHNV and CDR2 is YYDKDF in the germline V gene (reference sequence). DNA for the CDR3: TGTGCCACCAGCAGAGATCTAGGGACAGGGAGCTACGAGCAGTACTTC. This gives the protein CATSRDLGTGSYEQYF.

This clonotype has a count of ten or more. The chain couples TRBV29-1 to TRBJ1-2, with 8 positions matching TRBD1. Germline V CDR1 and CDR2: SQVTM, ANQGSEA. V lost 5 bases, J lost 6 bases, and 5 bases stayed unmatched. The CDR3 is 12 amino acids. The CDR3 sequence: CSVSRGRDGYTF. The CDR3 DNA reads TGCAGCGTTTCCAGGGGGCGGGATGGCTACACCTTC.

The sample holds many counts of this clonotype. The rearrangement links TRBV5-4 to TRBJ2-1; 7 bases are shared with TRBD2. V lost 4 bases to trimming and J lost 8 bases; unmatched junction nucleotides: 18. The CDR3 is 17 amino acids. Germline V gene lookup returns CDR1 SGHNT and CDR2 YYREEE (reference sequence). The CDR3 sequence is CASSPTARGRSMHEQFF. Written as DNA, the CDR3 is TGTGCCAGCAGCCCCACAGCTCGCGGGAGAAGTATGCATGAGCAGTTCTTC.

The chain joins TRBV20-1 to TRBJ2-7; TRBD2 aligns across 10 bases. The length of the CDR3 is 15 residues. CDR1 and CDR2 (germline): DFQATT, SNEGSKA (reference sequence). V lost 0 bases and J lost 4; bases outside the gene matches: 6. CDR3 loop: CSAREASGSVYEQYF. CDR3 DNA: TGCAGTGCTAGAGAGGCTAGCGGGAGTGTTTACGAGCAGTACTTC.

This clonotype was detected ten times or more. The rearrangement uses TRBV12-3 or TRBV12-4 and TRBJ2-3; TRBD1 matches at 9 bases. This CDR3 is built from 13 residues. V was clipped by 6 bases and J by 7 bases; unmatched bases: 5. The CDR3 sequence: CASRGTGWYTQYF. The DNA of the CDR3 is TGTGCCAGCAGAGGGACAGGGTGGTATACGCAGTATTTT.

Many counts were recorded for this clonotype. The chain has TRBV6-5 and TRBJ2-3; D uncertain. From germline, CDR1 is MNHEY and CDR2 SVGAGI. The CDR3 loop spans 11 amino acids. Trimming took off 4 bases at V and 6 bases at J, with 5 bases between the two ends. The DNA of the CDR3 is TGTGCCAGCAGTTCCCCCGATACGCAGTATTTT. Protein product: CASSSPDTQYF.

As concerns this clonotype: A single base separates this from a much larger clone, so it may be a read error. The chain uses TRBV9 and TRBJ2-7; no definite D call. This CDR3 is built from 12 residues. Germline CDR1 SGDLS, CDR2 YYNGEE. The CDR3 is CASSVDGNERYF. The DNA for the CDR3 is TGTGCCAGCAGCGTAGACGGAAACGAGCGGTACTTC. Variable domain in full (rest from reference TRBV9 and TRBJ2-7): DSGVTQTPKHLITATGQRVTLRCSPRSGDLSVYWYQQSLDQGLQFLIQYYNGEERAKGNILERFSAQQFPDLHSELNLSSLELGDSALYFCASSVDGNERYFGPGTRLTVT.

This clonotype has at least ten counts. V is TRBV15 and J is TRBJ2-5, with TRBD2 matching 7 bases. From germline, CDR1 is LNHNV and CDR2 YYDKDF (reference sequence). The CDR3 loop spans 15 amino acids. V lost 5 bases, J lost 5 bases, and 11 bases stayed unmatched. CDR3 nucleotide sequence: TGTGCCACCAGCGGGGGGGGAATGGTTTTCGAGACCCAGTACTTC. It codes for CATSGGGMVFETQYF. Full variable domain (outside the CDR3, taken from reference TRBV15 and TRBJ2-5): DAMVIQNPRYQVTQFGKPVTLSCSQTLNHNVMYWYQQKSSQAPKLLFHYYDKDFNNEADTPDNFQSRRPNTSFCFLDIRSPGLGDTAMYLCATSGGGMVFETQYFGPGTRLLVL.

The chain is built from TRBV12-3 or TRBV12-4 and TRBJ1-3, with D uncertain. V lost 6 bases to trimming and J lost 0 bases, with 12 bases between them. The CDR3 length is 15 residues. The CDR3 nucleotides read TGTGCCAGCAGACTAACCGAGAGCTCTGGAAACACCATATATTTT. This codes for CASRLTESSGNTIYF.

This clonotype has a handful of counts. The chain employs TRBV29-1 and TRBJ2-7, with TRBD1 matching 10 bases. The CDR3 extends over 15 amino acids. CDR1 and CDR2 from the germline V gene are SQVTM and ANQGSEA. J lost 5 bases, V lost 5 bases, and 12 bases had no gene match. This CDR3 reads CSVSYTSGQGHEQYF. CDR3 in DNA: TGCAGCGTTTCCTATACGTCGGGACAGGGGCACGAGCAGTACTTC.

This clonotype came up a few times. The V and J genes are TRBV4-3 and TRBJ2-1, with D hard to call. In germline, CDR1 is LGHNA, CDR2 YSLEER. V shed 3 bases and J shed 6 bases, with 12 bases lying between them. CDR3 length equals 14 residues. The chain's CDR3 is CASSQEPMGNEQFF. The DNA for the CDR3 is TGCGCCAGCAGCCAGGAACCGATGGGCAATGAGCAGTTCTTC.

This clonotype was counted at least ten times. This chain links TRBV7-9 with TRBJ1-1; D possibly corresponds to TRBD1 (5 bases). V lost 5 bases to trimming and J lost 7 bases, with 17 bases between them. The CDR3 spans 14 residues. Germline CDR1 SEHNR, CDR2 FQNEAQ (reference sequence). The CDR3 DNA is TGTGCCAGCAGCCCCATTCCAGGGTTCGGTGAAGCTTTCTTT. Amino acids: CASSPIPGFGEAFF.